This T cell receptor (beta chain) is from a study of regulatory T cells in long-lasting Graves disease. Arm-PCR of CDR3 regions with iRepertoire HTBI primers generated TCR beta libraries. TCRdb re-analysed the multiplex PCR reads in MiXCR, keeping a single row per CDR3 protein. Among over 500,000 distinct CDR3 sequences listed, roughly 16% were seen once. This clonotype was recorded many times. J gave up 5 bases and V 3 bases, and 6 bases lay outside the gene matches. There are 16 residues in the CDR3. The V gene's germline CDR1 is KGHSH and CDR2 LQKENI. Time point specified: newly diagnosed GD, antithyroid drugs for less than 3 months. Scientists built the TCR library using RNA that was extracted from PBMCs. This sample also belongs to another study, concerning T cells in Graves' hyperthyroidism and ophthalmopathy.

This sequence was found in a man younger than 30 with Graves disease. The specimen comprised peripheral blood mononuclear cells (PBMCs), sampled at new diagnosis, from a patient treated with antithyroid drugs. The chain has TRBV18 and TRBJ2-1; 11 bases fit TRBD2. CDR3 amino acids: CASSPLLAGADNEQFF. For the CDR3, the DNA is TGTGCCAGCTCACCCCTACTAGCGGGAGCTGACAATGAGCAGTTCTTC.